This record concerns one T cell receptor (beta chain) sequence. The antigen is undetermined. Sequenced by immunoSEQ multiplex PCR; TCRdb stores in-frame clones only, minus some. This table has tens of thousands of clones, 80% to 90% appearing once. The germline V gene has CDR1 MNHNY and CDR2 SVGAGI (reference sequence). The trim removed 2 bases at V and 2 bases at J, leaving 8 bases unmatched. CDR3 size: 16 residues. The entry originates in a study of T cell responses to AZD1222 COVID-19 vaccine. Findings of the study overall: Spike-specific TCR breadth and depth rose after two AZD1222 doses. Vaccine-associated CD4 TCRs spanned spike, dominant at 160-218 and 743-854. Most donors were white British and more were female, and clonal diversity was possibly underestimated.

The rearrangement uses TRBV6-6 and TRBJ1-1; 7 bases are shared with TRBD1. The receptor comes from an adult in good health. Sequencing was performed on peripheral blood, taken on day 0 of MenACWY control vaccination. As DNA, the CDR3 is TGTGCCAGCAGTTACGTAGGGGGCCGGATTAACACTGAAGCTTTCTTT. Translation: CASSYVGGRINTEAFF.